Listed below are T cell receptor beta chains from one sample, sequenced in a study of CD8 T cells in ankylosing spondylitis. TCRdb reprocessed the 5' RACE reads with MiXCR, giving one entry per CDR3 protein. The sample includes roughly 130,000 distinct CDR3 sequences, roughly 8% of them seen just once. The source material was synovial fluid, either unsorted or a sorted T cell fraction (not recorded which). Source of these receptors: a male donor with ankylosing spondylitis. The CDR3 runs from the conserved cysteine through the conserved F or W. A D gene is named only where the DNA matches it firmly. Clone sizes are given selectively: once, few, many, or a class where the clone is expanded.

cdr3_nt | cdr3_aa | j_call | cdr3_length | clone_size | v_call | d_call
TGTGCCAGCAGCTTCTCCCCGCCAGATACGCAGTATTTT | CASSFSPPDTQYF | TRBJ2-3 | 13 | - | TRBV7-2 | -
TGCAGTGCTCAGACTAGCGGGAGCCCTAATGAGCAGTTCTTC | CSAQTSGSPNEQFF | TRBJ2-1 | 14 | few | TRBV20-1 | TRBD2
TGCGCCAGCAGCTTACAGGGGGCGGCCTACAATGAGCAGTTCTTC | CASSLQGAAYNEQFF | TRBJ2-1 | 15 | medium-sized | TRBV5-1 | TRBD1
TGCGCCAGCAGCCGTAACACAGGGCGGGATAATTCACCCCTCCACTTT | CASSRNTGRDNSPLHF | TRBJ1-6 | 16 | many | TRBV4-3 | -
TGTGCCAGCAGCTTGCTGGACAGGGAATATGGCTACACCTTC | CASSLLDREYGYTF | TRBJ1-2 | 14 | - | TRBV7-9 | TRBD1
TGTGCCAGCACCATCGGCGACAGGGACTACAATGAGCAGTTCTTC | CASTIGDRDYNEQFF | TRBJ2-1 | 15 | many | TRBV7-2 | TRBD1
TGTGCCAGCAGCTTAGCCGGGAGGTGGTCCTACAATGAGCAGTTCTTC | CASSLAGRWSYNEQFF | TRBJ2-1 | 16 | - | TRBV7-9 | TRBD2
TGCAGTGCACTCACGAGGGATACGCAGTATTTT | CSALTRDTQYF | TRBJ2-3 | 11 | few | TRBV20-1 | -
TGTGCCAGCAGCGGCCTCAATCAGCCCCAGCATTTT | CASSGLNQPQHF | TRBJ1-5 | 12 | many | TRBV27 | -
TGCAGTGCTAGAGTGGACGAGAATCAGCCCCAGCATTTT | CSARVDENQPQHF | TRBJ1-5 | 13 | many | TRBV20-1 | -
TGCGCCAGCAGCCGGACTAGCGCGTTTGGCTACGAGCAGTACTTC | CASSRTSAFGYEQYF | TRBJ2-7 | 15 | - | TRBV5-1 | TRBD2
TGCAGTGCTAGACGGGCAGGAAGGGGCAATCAGCCCCAGCATTTT | CSARRAGRGNQPQHF | TRBJ1-5 | 15 | many | TRBV20-1 | -
TGCGCCAGCAGCTTGGGACCGGGGACTGAAGCTTTCTTT | CASSLGPGTEAFF | TRBJ1-1 | 13 | few | TRBV5-1 | -
TGTGCCAGTTGGGTACAAGAGACCCAGTACTTC | CASWVQETQYF | TRBJ2-5 | 11 | medium-sized | TRBV7-9 | -
TGCAGTGCTAGGGGCGAAGGGGTCTACGAGCAGTACTTC | CSARGEGVYEQYF | TRBJ2-7 | 13 | few | TRBV20-1 | -
TGTGCCAGCAGCCTGATCTCTGGGGCCAACGTCCTGACTTTC | CASSLISGANVLTF | TRBJ2-6 | 14 | few | TRBV6-1 | -
TGTGCCAGCAGCTTAGGAGACTTGAGTTTGACGCCTGGAGATACGCAGTATTTT | CASSLGDLSLTPGDTQYF | TRBJ2-3 | 18 | many | TRBV11-2 | -
TGTGCCAGCTCACCAAGACTAGCGGGAGCTCTCAATGAGCAGTTCTTC | CASSPRLAGALNEQFF | TRBJ2-1 | 16 | few | TRBV18 | TRBD2
TGTGCCAGCAGCCCGACAGGGGCGAACACTGAAGCTTTCTTT | CASSPTGANTEAFF | TRBJ1-1 | 14 | many | TRBV9 | TRBD1
TGTGCCAGCAGCCTCGTTAGGGGCGGGGAGCTGTTTTTT | CASSLVRGGELFF | TRBJ2-2 | 13 | many | TRBV6-2/TRBV6-3 | -
TGCAGTGCTGTCCCGGGACTAAGAAGGGAGACCCAGTACTTC | CSAVPGLRRETQYF | TRBJ2-5 | 14 | few | TRBV20-1 | TRBD2
TGCGCCAGCAGCCCGCAGGGTAGGACTAATGAAAAACTGTTTTTT | CASSPQGRTNEKLFF | TRBJ1-4 | 15 | many | TRBV5-1 | -
TGTGCCAGCTCAAATAACAGGGGATCGGATGAGCAGTTCTTC | CASSNNRGSDEQFF | TRBJ2-1 | 14 | - | TRBV18 | TRBD1
TGTGCCAGCAGTGCGGGGCAGGGACACACTGAAGCTTTCTTT | CASSAGQGHTEAFF | TRBJ1-1 | 14 | - | TRBV28 | -
TGTGCCAGCAGCTTAGACCCCGCCCGTACTGAAGCTTTCTTT | CASSLDPARTEAFF | TRBJ1-1 | 14 | - | TRBV7-6 | -
TGTGCCAGCAGTTTGACAGGGAACACTGAAGCTTTCTTT | CASSLTGNTEAFF | TRBJ1-1 | 13 | many | TRBV2 | -
TGTGCCAGCAGCTCCTTGGCGGGCTCCTACAATGAGCAGTTCTTC | CASSSLAGSYNEQFF | TRBJ2-1 | 15 | - | TRBV5-4 | -